Here is one T cell receptor (beta chain) with its context. Its binding antigen is unknown. No qualities accompany the bases; no much larger clone lies one base away. Measured from the cysteine to the phenylalanine, the CDR3 is 13 residues long. CDR3 DNA only is kept here, 39 bases in frame from base 1. Taken from the germline V gene (reference sequence), the CDR1 and CDR2 loops are LNHDA and SQIVND. The junction carries 9 bases between V and J, which are trimmed by 0 bases and 7 bases respectively. The cohort comprised fewer than 750 healthy bone marrow donors. Cohort members were all nominally healthy when sampled, although unrecorded immune exposures were likely present. The donor tested CMV seropositive and was one of the 289 seropositive cohort members. Every donor gave a peripheral blood sample, and the peripheral blood mononuclear cells from that sample were used for TCR beta sequencing. Genomic DNA extraction from the blood cell samples was performed with the Qiagen DNeasy Blood Extraction Kit.

The sample comes from a study of cytomegalovirus exposure and HLA in healthy donors (dated by TCRdb to 2016 to 2017). Notes on the research overall: An earlier analysis of 587 of the donors reported approximately 300 Gb of sequence data and 117 million unique TCR beta sequences obtained from about 200 million T cells. An earlier analysis of several hundred of the donors applied high-throughput TCR beta sequencing to assess whether each TCR beta V gene segment acted as functional or pseudogenic. In a later genetic analysis, genome-wide SNP genotypes for about three fifths of the roughly 670 donors were used, and that subset was treated as a discovery cohort. In the later analysis, no new phenotypic data were used to find candidate immune exposures; instead, reliance was placed on TCR beta sequences and their occurrence across donors. In addition to the first cohort of roughly 700 subjects, a separate validation cohort of 120 different subjects was used. A later analysis re-examined previously published TCR beta repertoires from just over 650 donors and added high-resolution HLA genotyping to investigate patterns of TCR occurrence. Because of strong linkage in the cohort, roughly 5 DR-DQ haplotypes were treated as single units for association and clustering. Both class I and class II loci were covered by HLA typing, at four-digit resolution. Of the 300 to 500 genotyped donors, 65% to 90% were placed in the genetic ancestry cluster associated with self-reported Caucasian donors. The T cell repertoires of around 670 subjects were profiled by immunosequencing and related to cytomegalovirus serostatus. Roughly 300 gigabases of sequencing data and 75 million to 85 million unique TCR sequences made up an early release that covered several hundred HLA-typed donors. To predict cytomegalovirus infection status, the study combined high-throughput TCR immunosequencing, statistical association of individual TCRs with disease status, and machine learning. On average, 235,054 unique TCR beta nucleotide sequences were sequenced per donor among about 400 genotyped donors of the cohort, with around 19% of those sequences being non-productive. Every discovery cohort repertoire had been produced on one sequencing platform. The study aimed to test whether signatures of past pathogen exposure could be identified by cataloging public T cell receptors. Alongside the repertoire data, information on donor age, sex, ethnicity and CMV serostatus was compiled. Typing coverage differed by locus: A, B, C, DRB1 and DQB1 were typed in about 620-640 donors, DQA1 in 500 to 550, DPA1 in some 600, and DPB1 in about 450.

Library preparation was by the immunoSEQ multiplex PCR assay. The multiplex PCR relied on a mix of 60 forward primers for TCR Vbeta segments and 13 reverse primers for TCR Jbeta segments. The CDR3 region of rearranged TCR beta genes was amplified from genomic DNA with a multiplex PCR assay. The amplified TCR beta libraries were sequenced on the Illumina HiSeq System as 87-base-pair reads. Per the original workflow: In a later analysis, tens of millions of unique TCR beta chains were counted across the approximately 640 repertoires, and approximately 11 million of these chains were shared by at least two donors. To remove PCR and sequencing errors, raw reads were error-corrected and collapsed into unique sequences using a nearest-neighbor algorithm that merged closely related sequences. CDR3 sequences were aligned to IMGT reference sequences to assign V, D and J gene segments. For a sequence to be retained, a match of at least six nucleotides was required to both a V gene segment and a J gene segment. Rearrangements were called productive when the CDR3 lacked stop codons and stayed in frame with V and J; all others were non-productive. CDR3 was defined according to IMGT convention as the region running from the second conserved V-encoded cysteine to the conserved J-encoded phenylalanine. Sequences without an unambiguous match to a single V gene segment were excluded from the earlier analysis of about 630 of the donors. An earlier analysis of 450 to 650 of the donors called V segments functional above 56.7% productive rearrangements and segregating when the between-donor standard deviation exceeded 5%. To diagnose cytomegalovirus status from the catalog of TCR beta chain sequences, a statistical classification framework was built. A later analysis assigned V and J genes by comparing TCR nucleotide sequences with IMGT/GENE-DB human TR gene sequences. Using the TCRdist pipeline, a later analysis assigned CDR3 sequences along with most-parsimonious VDJ recombination scenarios. In a later analysis, each TCR beta chain was defined by its CDR3 amino acid sequence together with its V-gene family, and reads without a unique V-gene family were excluded. In a later analysis, 450 to 600 highly shared, low-generation-probability nucleotide sequences were removed to address suspected cross-contamination and a sequencing artifact. In a later analysis, a clonal expansion index was calculated for each public chain from normalized within-repertoire ranks of inferred template counts. In a later analysis, generation probabilities were computed with a VDJ recombination model fitted to out-of-frame rearrangements, and the resulting probabilities were checked against IGoR. A later analysis scored TCR-TCR, TCR-HLA and TCR-CMV co-occurrence with hypergeometric tests, applying a repertoire-size bias correction to TCR pairs. In a later analysis, false discovery rates were estimated by permuting HLA or CMV assignments 20 times. A later analysis grouped co-occurring TCRs with DBSCAN, adding TCRdist sequence similarity when clustering within HLA-allele-positive subsets. Co-occurrence clustering excluded repertoires with fewer than 30,000 or more than 120,000 public chains, plus five with anomalous nucleotide sharing. TCRdb's version of the immuneACCESS table is confined to in-frame rearrangements and falls short of the full clone set. An unresolved V gene accounts for under half of the shortfall where checked; the remainder is of unknown origin. V, J and clone size are taken as reported in that table, and D and trimming were inferred from the DNA itself. Here the sample has about 60,000 clones; 70% occur a single time. The ten largest make up less than 20% of the sample.

Broader findings and caveats from the paper: Presence/absence analyses assumed roughly uniform sequencing depth across donors, an assumption that may not hold. According to a later analysis, TCR association rates differed among HLA loci, with DRB1 alleles showing the most associated TCRs and HLA-C alleles showing the fewest. When HLA alleles, especially DR and DQ, strongly co-occurred, attributing TCR associations to individual alleles was difficult. Compared with equally common non-associated chains, HLA-associated TCR beta chains in a later analysis were more clonally expanded and had lower generation probabilities. The earlier analysis of approximately 590 of the donors excluded fewer than 20 rarely observed V segments, including chromosome 9 orphons, because counts were too low. A total of roughly 160 TCR beta chains were listed by the study as associated with cytomegalovirus. For the cohort, immune exposure information was limited to CMV serostatus. It was suggested by the authors that the approach could potentially be generalized to other disease states and immunological phenotypes. The classifier was reported to diagnose cytomegalovirus status with high specificity and sensitivity in both the original cohort and the validation cohort. HLA typing was unavailable for some donors at each locus, so association tests used only the typed subset. This cohort had only TCR beta chains sequenced, and the lack of alpha or paired-chain data limited which features could be detected. Correlated functional status among segregating V segments might be attributable to linkage disequilibrium, but an unknown experimental factor could not be ruled out. In vitro tests confirmed that a few of the cytomegalovirus-associated TCR beta chains recognize cytomegalovirus antigens. Specific HLA alleles were associated with 15,000 to 20,000 TCR beta sequences at a false discovery rate of 0.05 in a later analysis. Across donors, most TCR sequences were observed very rarely, whereas some public TCRs were present in many individuals. According to a later analysis, most CMV-associated TCR beta chains appeared to be HLA-restricted, and the HLA associations seemed to be driven largely by CMV exposure. According to a later genetic analysis, donors in an Asian-associated ancestry cluster had fewer N-insertions in productive TCRs than the roughly 700-donor mean. In an earlier analysis of approximately 590 of the donors, most TCR beta V segments appeared in productive rearrangements about 87% or about 30% of the time, broadly matching IMGT annotations. The 87-base-pair reads could not distinguish some IMGT-functional V segments, including TRBV6-2 and TRBV6-3, so those segments were excluded. A later analysis reported that several top co-occurrence clusters appeared linked to parvovirus B19, influenza, CMV and Epstein-Barr virus. A further reported finding was that TCR beta sequences accurately predicted the HLA-A and HLA-B alleles for most subjects in the first cohort. A cluster of highly shared sequence variants was judged likely to be a technical artifact of the sequencing pipeline. An association between a missense DCLRE1C variant and V-gene and J-gene trimming of TCR beta chains was found in a later genetic analysis and replicated in an independent cohort.

The rearranged chain carries TRBV19 and TRBJ1-1; the D gene lacks a confident call. The sequence came from a woman aged 55 to 70 in good health and CMV-seropositive. The specimen was PBMCs. The nucleotide sequence reads TGTGCCAGTAGTATAGATTTGTCCTTTGAAGCTTTCTTT. Its protein product is CASSIDLSFEAFF.